The 28 T cell receptor beta chains in this list originate from one sample, sequenced in a study of identical twins. TCRdb recomputed calls from the 5' RACE reads with MiXCR, one row per CDR3 protein. The table includes 250,000 to 350,000 distinct CDR3 sequences, more than 6.5% detected once. These data are also associated with another study on yellow fever vaccine responses in identical twins.

Material for sequencing was memory (CD45RO+) T cells sorted from blood. The receptors stem from a woman between 18 and 29 years old in good health.

The rearrangement links TRBV6-1 to TRBJ1-1; perhaps TRBD1 as D (5 bases). Germline V gives CDR1 MNHNS, CDR2 SASEGT. Trimming took off 5 bases at V and 4 bases at J, with 14 bases between the two ends. The CDR3 consists of 14 residues. The CDR3 bases are TGTGCCAGCAGTCGTGGGGGTGGTACCACTGAAGCTTTCTTT. Protein product: CASSRGGGTTEAFF.

This chain uses TRBV24-1 with TRBJ2-3; TRBD2 matches at 13 bases. V lost 1 base, J lost 4 bases, and 4 bases stayed unmatched. CDR3 length: 17 amino acids. From germline, CDR1 is KGHDR and CDR2 SFDVKD. CDR3 amino acids: CATSDFGTSGIPDTQYF. DNA of the CDR3: TGTGCCACCAGTGATTTCGGGACTAGCGGGATTCCAGATACGCAGTATTTT.

This chain connects TRBV20-1 to TRBJ2-1; perhaps TRBD2 as D (6 bases). This CDR3 is built from 14 residues. V lost 2 bases and J lost 4, with 12 bases in between. Germline CDR1 DFQATT, CDR2 SNEGSKA (reference sequence). CDR3 amino acids: CSARNAGGYNEQFF. In DNA, the CDR3 is TGCAGTGCTAGAAACGCCGGGGGTTACAATGAGCAGTTCTTC.

This clonotype was found a few times. The CDR3 DNA reads TGTGCCAGCACGTCCGGCGGGAATAATTCACCCCTCCACTTT. It yields the protein CASTSGGNNSPLHF. This chain connects TRBV6-1 to TRBJ1-6; no reliable D call. Germline V CDR1 and CDR2: MNHNS, SASEGT. V lost 7 bases to trimming and J lost 5 bases, with 12 bases between them. The length of the CDR3 is 14 residues.

This clonotype was detected only a few times. The chain combines TRBV2 with TRBJ2-6, with D maybe TRBD2 (5 bases). The V end lost 1 base, the J end lost 0 bases, and 7 bases lay between the germline ends. CDR1 and CDR2 (germline): SNHLY, FYNNEI. This CDR3 spans 16 amino acids. CDR3 DNA sequence: TGTGCCAGCAGTGAAGGGAGGCCCTCTGGGGCCAACGTCCTGACTTTC. Its translation is CASSEGRPSGANVLTF.

The chain carries TRBV19 and TRBJ2-2; tentative D call: TRBD1 (6 bases). Germline V gene data show CDR1 as LNHDA and CDR2 as SQIVND (reference sequence). The V gene lost 5 bases and the J gene lost 4 bases, with 14 bases spanning the gap. The CDR3 has 15 residues. CDR3 nucleotide sequence: TGTGCCAGTAGTGCCCAGGGGCAGGGCACCGGGGAGCTGTTTTTT. It specifies CASSAQGQGTGELFF. The full variable domain, with the rest looked up from reference TRBV19 and TRBJ2-2, is DGGITQSPKYLFRKEGQNVTLSCEQNLNHDAMYWYRQDPGQGLRLIYYSQIVNDFQKGDIAEGYSVSREKKESFPLTVTSAQKNPTAFYLCASSAQGQGTGELFFGEGSRLTVL.

This clonotype has more than one count but fewer than ten. V is TRBV7-8 and J is TRBJ1-5; D gene ambiguous. This CDR3 is built from 14 residues. CDR1 is SGHVS and CDR2 is FQNEAQ in the germline V gene. V was shortened by 5 bases and J by 3 bases, with 11 bases between the two germline ends. For the CDR3, the DNA is TGTGCCAGCAGCCCCGGACGCGACAATCAGCCCCAGCATTTT. Its protein product is CASSPGRDNQPQHF.

This clonotype was found a few times. The chain carries TRBV10-3 and TRBJ2-1; 10 nucleotides agree with TRBD1. Germline V CDR1 and CDR2: ENHRY, SYGVKD. This CDR3 is built from 14 residues. Trimming at V came to 10 bases and at J to 6 bases, leaving 9 bases not matched to a gene. The CDR3 DNA sequence: TGTGCCAGCCACAGGGACAGGGGTTTCAATGAGCAGTTCTTC. Amino acid sequence: CASHRDRGFNEQFF.

Ten or more counts support this clonotype. In nucleotides, the CDR3 is TGTGCCAGCGGTCAGGGCTATGGCTACACCTTC. Protein product: CASGQGYGYTF. The rearrangement links TRBV6-5 to TRBJ1-2; D is perhaps TRBD1 (5 bases). The length of the CDR3 is 11 residues. The germline V gene has CDR1 MNHEY and CDR2 SVGAGI. V lost 8 bases to trimming and J lost 4 bases, with 8 bases between them.

This clonotype was counted ten times or more. The chain has TRBV12-3 or TRBV12-4 and TRBJ1-2; perhaps TRBD1 as D (5 bases). Trimming shortened V by 6 bases and J by 7 bases, and 15 bases separated the two germline ends. This CDR3 is built from 13 residues. The CDR3 DNA reads as TGTGCCAGCAGCTGGGGCGCAGGAAGTGGCTACACCTTC. As protein: CASSWGAGSGYTF.

The chain recombines TRBV5-6 with TRBJ1-4; no reliable D call. V was trimmed by 1 base and J by 0 bases, leaving 10 bases between them. The CDR3 has 16 residues. Per the germline V gene, CDR1 is SGHDT and CDR2 is YYEEEE. The CDR3 here is CASSLFWAATNEKLFF. In nucleotides, the CDR3 is TGTGCCAGCAGCTTGTTCTGGGCTGCAACTAATGAAAAACTGTTTTTT. The full variable domain, its missing parts supplied by reference TRBV5-6 and TRBJ1-4, is DAGVTQSPTHLIKTRGQQVTLRCSPKSGHDTVSWYQQALGQGPQFIFQYYEEEERQRGNFPDRFSGHQFPNYSSELNVNALLLGDSALYLCASSLFWAATNEKLFFGSGTQLSVL.

This chain connects TRBV18 to TRBJ1-4; D possibly corresponds to TRBD1 (5 bases). This CDR3 region has 15 residues. The germline gives CDR1 KGHSH, CDR2 LQKENI. Deletions cut 3 bases from V and 6 bases from J, with 14 bases between. The DNA of the CDR3 is TGTGCCAGCTCACCCCGGGGCCCCCGGGATGAAAAACTGTTTTTT. It codes for CASSPRGPRDEKLFF.

The sample holds many counts of this clonotype. This sequence joins TRBV29-1 and TRBJ2-3, with TRBD2 identical over 14 bases. The CDR3 sequence is 20 residues long. Germline loops: CDR1 SQVTM, CDR2 ANQGSEA. V was pared by 3 bases and J by 2 bases, with 16 bases of the junction left unmatched. The DNA for the CDR3 is TGCAGCGTTGATGACCCCGGGGGACTAGCGGGAGACACATTCACAGATACGCAGTATTTT. Its translation is CSVDDPGGLAGDTFTDTQYF.

This clonotype was picked up a small number of times. This sequence joins TRBV3-1 and TRBJ2-2; D is unclear. This CDR3 is built from 14 residues. Trimming stripped 1 base from V and 7 bases from J, with 10 bases between. Looked up from germline, CDR1 is LGHDT and CDR2 is YNNKEL (reference sequence). This CDR3 reads CASSQGPEVGELFF. CDR3 DNA sequence: TGTGCCAGCAGCCAAGGACCCGAGGTCGGGGAGCTGTTTTTT.

This chain links TRBV11-2 with TRBJ2-3, with 11 bases identical to TRBD2. This CDR3 region has 18 residues. Germline CDR1 and CDR2: SGHAT and FQNNGV. Trimming removed 7 bases from V and 5 bases from J; junction bases left unmatched: 17. The DNA of the CDR3 is TGTGCCAGCACGCCCAGGCTAGCGGGAGGTTTGGGCGTAGATACGCAGTATTTT. This sequence encodes CASTPRLAGGLGVDTQYF.

The table lists this clonotype with a few counts. J is TRBJ1-1 and V is TRBV6-5; possible D gene TRBD1, 6 bases. The CDR3 runs to 18 residues. The V end lost 0 bases, the J end lost 4 bases, and 21 bases lay between the germline ends. From germline, CDR1 is MNHEY and CDR2 SVGAGI. The CDR3 protein is CASSYSGTRGSFGTEAFF. In DNA, the CDR3 is TGTGCCAGCAGTTACTCGGGGACCAGGGGATCATTCGGCACTGAAGCTTTCTTT.

The chain is built from TRBV20-1 and TRBJ2-3; D ambiguous. This CDR3 has 14 residues. V dropped 3 bases and J dropped 0 bases, with 10 bases sitting between them. Germline loops: CDR1 DFQATT, CDR2 SNEGSKA (reference sequence). CDR3 loop: CSASPAPSTDTQYF. In DNA form, the CDR3 reads TGCAGTGCTAGCCCAGCACCAAGCACAGATACGCAGTATTTT.

The rearrangement joins TRBV20-1 to TRBJ2-3, with D hard to call. Germline V CDR1 and CDR2: DFQATT, SNEGSKA (reference sequence). The CDR3 spans 15 residues. V was trimmed by 5 bases and J by 2 bases, leaving 17 bases between them. The CDR3 is CSAQVFALFTDTQYF. DNA for the CDR3: TGCAGTGCTCAGGTGTTTGCCCTTTTCACAGATACGCAGTATTTT.

This clonotype occurred many times. The chain links TRBV20-1 to TRBJ2-1; 12 bases are a match to TRBD2. Germline assignment: CDR1 DFQATT and CDR2 SNEGSKA (reference sequence). V lost 0 bases to trimming and J lost 15 bases; unmatched junction nucleotides: 12. The CDR3 consists of 15 residues. In DNA form, the CDR3 reads TGCAGTGCTAGAGATAACCCCCTAGCGGGGGGGCCTCCGTTCTTC. Amino acids: CSARDNPLAGGPPFF.

This clonotype appeared many times. CDR3 sequence: CASRGTDEKETQYF. Written as DNA, the CDR3 is TGTGCCAGCCGGGGGACGGATGAAAAAGAGACCCAGTACTTC. This chain uses TRBV12-3 or TRBV12-4 with TRBJ2-5, with D maybe TRBD2 (6 bases). This CDR3 is built from 14 residues. Between the trimmed V and J ends, which lost 8 bases and 3 bases, there was a span of 16 bases.

The gene calls are TRBV4-2 and TRBJ2-1; 9 bases line up with TRBD1. Germline V gene lookup returns CDR1 LGHNA and CDR2 YNFKEQ. This CDR3 spans 17 amino acids. The V segment lost 0 bases and the J segment 8 bases; nucleotides outside the gene matches: 11. CDR3 residues: CASSQDTGTGIQYEQFF. DNA of the CDR3: TGTGCCAGCAGCCAAGATACAGGGACAGGGATTCAGTATGAGCAGTTCTTC.

Only one count was recorded for this clonotype. This sequence joins TRBV14 and TRBJ2-1, with 8 bases lining up with TRBD2. Germline-derived CDR1 and CDR2 are SGHDN and FVKESK. This CDR3 has 16 residues. Trimming took 3 bases from V and 8 from J; bases not matched to a gene: 12. The CDR3 here is CASSQEGRGGTHEQFF. CDR3 bases: TGTGCCAGCAGCCAGGAAGGTCGGGGGGGCACACATGAGCAGTTCTTC.

This clonotype was detected many times. The chain is built from TRBV5-1 and TRBJ2-3; D remains ambiguous. With 0 bases removed from V and 0 bases from J, the gap between germline ends came to 11 bases. Germline lookup yields CDR1 SGHRS and CDR2 YFSETQ. The CDR3 spans 16 residues. CDR3: CASSLAARASTDTQYF. CDR3 nucleotides: TGCGCCAGCAGCTTGGCTGCCAGAGCTAGCACAGATACGCAGTATTTT.

This clonotype was counted ten times or more. The V gene is TRBV2, the J gene TRBJ2-1; 7 nucleotides agree with TRBD2. The CDR3 is 17 residues long. V shed 0 bases, J shed 3 bases, and the junction held 8 bases outside the gene matches. The V gene's germline CDR1 is SNHLY and CDR2 FYNNEI. This chain's CDR3 is CASSEAGTMGDYNEQFF. CDR3 DNA sequence: TGTGCCAGCAGTGAAGCTGGGACTATGGGGGACTACAATGAGCAGTTCTTC.

The chain has TRBV2 and TRBJ2-1; D possibly matches TRBD1 or TRBD2 (6 bases each). CDR3 length: 15 amino acids. Between the trimmed V and J ends, which lost 10 bases and 5 bases, there was a span of 21 bases. CDR1 and CDR2 (germline): SNHLY, FYNNEI. CDR3 in DNA: TGTGCCAACTCACAGGGAAGGGAGGTGAACAATGAGCAGTTCTTC. Amino acids: CANSQGREVNNEQFF.

This clonotype was observed many times. The J gene is TRBJ2-7, the V gene TRBV9; 8 bases are shared with TRBD2. The CDR3 runs 14 residues. V lost 4 bases and J lost 10; bases outside the gene matches: 13. The V gene's germline CDR1 is SGDLS and CDR2 YYNGEE. Here the CDR3 reads CASSPEEIAGSQYF. In DNA form, the CDR3 reads TGTGCCAGCAGCCCCGAGGAGATAGCGGGATCCCAGTACTTC.

The CDR3 protein is CASSQAENGNQPQHF. Written as DNA, the CDR3 is TGTGCCAGCAGCCAAGCCGAAAACGGGAATCAGCCCCAGCATTTT. The chain combines TRBV4-2 with TRBJ1-5; D gene unclear. Trimming shortened V by 1 base and J by 4 bases, and 11 bases separated the two germline ends. This CDR3 comprises 15 residues. Per the germline V gene, CDR1 is LGHNA and CDR2 is YNFKEQ.

The chain links TRBV28 to TRBJ1-2; D remains unclear. The CDR3 is made up of 16 amino acids. Germline V gene sequence: CDR1 MDHEN, CDR2 SYDVKM. Trimming took off 7 bases at V and 2 bases at J, with 20 bases between the two ends. This CDR3 reads CASIPLGGSGNYGYTF. The CDR3 DNA reads TGTGCCAGCATCCCTCTTGGAGGATCCGGCAACTATGGCTACACCTTC.